The 21 T cell receptor beta chains in this list originate from one sample, sequenced in a study of CD8+ T cells in alopecia areata. cDNA reverse transcribed from extracted RNA served as the sequencing template. Clones were sequenced by immunoSEQ multiplex PCR, and TCRdb holds only the in-frame ones, with some missing. Here the sample spans under 75,000 clones, approximately 46% being singletons. Sequenced material: CD8+ T cells sorted from blood, taken at week 0. These receptors all stem from a human donor with alopecia areata.

This clone was found a few times. CDR3 DNA: TGTGCCAGCAGCCCTCCGGGACGGATGAACACTGAAGCTTTCTTT. As protein: CASSPPGRMNTEAFF. The V gene is TRBV9, the J gene TRBJ1-1, with D perhaps TRBD1 (5 bases). CDR1 SGDLS and CDR2 YYNGEE come from the germline V gene. CDR3 size: 15 residues. V dropped 4 bases and J dropped 0 bases, with 13 bases sitting between them.

The rearrangement links TRBV13 to TRBJ2-2; D not certain. Trimming took off 0 bases at V and 8 bases at J, with 10 bases between the two ends. Germline V lookup: CDR1 PRHDT, CDR2 FYEKMQ (reference sequence). This CDR3 region has 14 residues. This chain's CDR3 is CASSLGLQAGELFF. CDR3 bases: TGTGCCAGCAGCTTAGGCCTGCAGGCTGGGGAGCTGTTTTTT.

This chain uses TRBV2 with TRBJ2-1; D remains ambiguous. Trimming cost V 5 bases and J 8 bases, with 16 bases left between them. Germline V CDR1 and CDR2: SNHLY, FYNNEI. This CDR3 is built from 14 residues. CDR3: CASSRTPRRYEQFF. Written as DNA, the CDR3 is TGTGCCAGCAGTCGGACGCCCCGGCGGTATGAGCAGTTCTTC.

The rearrangement uses TRBV7-9 and TRBJ2-7; D is possibly TRBD1 or TRBD2 (5 bases each). V lost 5 bases to trimming and J lost 5 bases, with 16 bases between them. The CDR3 runs 14 residues. Germline V gene data show CDR1 as SEHNR and CDR2 as FQNEAQ (reference sequence). Written as DNA, the CDR3 is TGTGCCAGCAGCCCTGGGGGAAGGACCGACGAGCAGTACTTC. It translates to CASSPGGRTDEQYF.

Comment on this clone: A far larger clone lies a single base away; this is likely a read error. Other DNA sequences from this sample encode an identical CDR3 as well. The chain combines TRBV7-8 with TRBJ2-1; 9 positions agree with TRBD2. The CDR3 extends over 16 amino acids. V was clipped by 5 bases and J by 5 bases; unmatched bases: 10. The germline V gene has CDR1 SGHVS and CDR2 FQNEAQ. The CDR3 is CASSQGASGTDNEQFF. The CDR3 coding sequence is TGTGCCAGCAGCCAAGGGGCTAGCGGGACAGACAATGAGCAGTTCTTC. The full variable domain, completed using reference TRBV7-8 and TRBJ2-1, is GAGVSQSPRYKVAKRGQDVALRCDPISGHVSLFWYQQALGQGPEFLTYFQNEAQLDKSGLPSDRFFAERPEGSVSTLKIQRTQQEDSAVYLCASSQGASGTDNEQFFGPGTRLTVL.

This chain uses TRBV7-9 with TRBJ2-7, with D perhaps TRBD2 (6 bases). The CDR3 loop spans 14 amino acids. The germline V gene has CDR1 SEHNR and CDR2 FQNEAQ (reference sequence). With 5 bases removed from V and 2 bases from J, the gap between germline ends came to 13 bases. DNA of the CDR3: TGTGCCAGCAGCCCCCGGGGGAGCACCTACGAGCAGTACTTC. Translated: CASSPRGSTYEQYF.

V and J are TRBV11-2 and TRBJ2-5; the match to TRBD1 covers 8 bases. J was trimmed by 7 bases and V by 6 bases; bases with no gene match: 16. Germline values: CDR1 SGHAT, CDR2 FQNNGV. The CDR3 length is 16 residues. The CDR3 nucleotides read TGTGCCAGCAGGGAAACCGGGACAGGCTGGAATGGGACCCAGTACTTC. This codes for CASRETGTGWNGTQYF. Variable domain in full (rest from reference TRBV11-2 and TRBJ2-5): EAGVAQSPRYKIIEKRQSVAFWCNPISGHATLYWYQQILGQGPKLLIQFQNNGVVDDSQLPKDRFSAERLKGVDSTLKIQPAKLEDSAVYLCASRETGTGWNGTQYFGPGTRLLVL.

This clone has just a few counts. This chain uses TRBV5-1 with TRBJ2-3; maybe TRBD2 (5 bases). The CDR3 length is 14 residues. Between the trimmed V and J ends, which lost 4 bases and 4 bases, there was a span of 13 bases. The germline V gene encodes CDR1 SGHRS and CDR2 YFSETQ. The CDR3: CASSPRPGSDTQYF. Written as DNA, the CDR3 is TGCGCCAGCAGCCCACGGCCGGGATCAGATACGCAGTATTTT.

V gene TRBV9 combines with J gene TRBJ2-2; the D gene could be TRBD1 or TRBD2 (5 bases each). Deletions cut 5 bases from V and 1 base from J, with 15 bases between. Germline CDR1 and CDR2: SGDLS and YYNGEE. The CDR3 runs 16 residues. The chain's CDR3 is CASSATGTLNTGELFF. CDR3 in DNA: TGTGCCAGCAGTGCTACCGGGACCCTGAACACCGGGGAGCTGTTTTTT.

V usage is TRBV30 and J usage is TRBJ2-6; maybe TRBD2 (6 bases). The CDR3 sequence is 16 residues long. Looked up from germline, CDR1 is GTSNPN and CDR2 is SVGIG (reference sequence). V lost 2 bases and J lost 4, with 15 bases in between. CDR3 DNA sequence: TGTGCCTGGAGTTCCCCAGGAGGGTTCGGGGCCAACGTCCTGACTTTC. Its protein is CAWSSPGGFGANVLTF.

This clone was seen only a few times. This chain uses TRBV7-9 with TRBJ2-3; D gene ambiguous. With 1 base removed from V and 2 bases from J, the gap between germline ends came to 4 bases. Germline-derived CDR1 and CDR2 are SEHNR and FQNEAQ (reference sequence). The CDR3 totals 13 residues. This CDR3 is CASSLVTTDTQYF. For the CDR3, the DNA is TGTGCCAGCAGCTTAGTCACCACAGATACGCAGTATTTT.

A few counts support this clone. The chain carries TRBV5-1 and TRBJ1-4; 7 nucleotides line up with TRBD1. The CDR3 sequence is 14 residues long. V lost 4 bases to trimming and J lost 8 bases; unmatched junction nucleotides: 8. Germline lookup yields CDR1 SGHRS and CDR2 YFSETQ. The CDR3 DNA reads TGCGCCAGCAGCCCCGGGACAGTCTACGAAAAACTGTTTTTT. This codes for CASSPGTVYEKLFF.

J is TRBJ2-1 and V is TRBV12-5, with D unclear. CDR3 size: 11 residues. The germline gives CDR1 LGHNT, CDR2 FRNRAP. Trimming shortened V by 9 bases and J by 8 bases, and 11 bases separated the two germline ends. For the CDR3, the DNA is TGTGCTAGCCGTGTCACGGATGAGCAGTTCTTC. This gives the protein CASRVTDEQFF.

This rearrangement joins TRBV29-1 to TRBJ1-1; 8 nucleotides line up with TRBD1. Losses at the gene ends were 8 bases for V and 8 bases for J; bases not matched to a gene: 7. Germline loops: CDR1 SQVTM, CDR2 ANQGSEA. The length of the CDR3 is 11 residues. CDR3 sequence: CSSGGELEAFF. For the CDR3, the DNA is TGCAGCTCAGGGGGCGAACTCGAAGCTTTCTTT. Combining the CDR3 with reference TRBV29-1 and TRBJ1-1 gives the whole variable domain SAVISQKPSRDICQRGTSLTIQCQVDSQVTMMFWYRQQPGQSLTLIATANQGSEATYESGFVIDKFPISRPNLTFSTLTVSNMSPEDSSIYLCSSGGELEAFFGQGTRLTVV.

The gene calls are TRBV15 and TRBJ2-3; D is uncertain. The V and J ends lost 1 base and 4 bases respectively, with 9 bases between them. Germline assignment: CDR1 LNHNV and CDR2 YYDKDF (reference sequence). The CDR3 runs to 14 residues. This CDR3 is CATSRGHNPDTQYF. In nucleotides, the CDR3 is TGTGCCACCAGCAGAGGTCATAACCCAGATACGCAGTATTTT.

This clone was found a few times. The chain has TRBV6-5 and TRBJ2-5; D is unresolved. V dropped 6 bases and J dropped 5 bases, with 13 bases sitting between them. Germline loops: CDR1 MNHEY, CDR2 SVGAGI. The CDR3 has 13 amino acids. The CDR3: CASSPEFDETQYF. The CDR3 DNA follows: TGTGCCAGCAGCCCAGAGTTTGATGAGACCCAGTACTTC.

The chain is built from TRBV9 and TRBJ2-5, with 8 nucleotides matching TRBD1. The V segment lost 3 bases and the J segment 5 bases; nucleotides outside the gene matches: 3. The germline CDR1 and CDR2 sequences are SGDLS and YYNGEE. The CDR3 contains 13 residues. The CDR3 coding sequence is TGTGCCAGCAGCGGCAGGGGGCTTGAGACCCAGTACTTC. It specifies CASSGRGLETQYF.

The chain is built from TRBV29-1 and TRBJ1-2, with 7 bases aligning to TRBD1. The CDR3 is made up of 12 amino acids. Per germline, CDR1 SQVTM and CDR2 ANQGSEA. J lost 4 bases, V lost 5 bases, and 4 bases had no gene match. The CDR3 is CSVFQGGYGYTF. In nucleotides, the CDR3 is TGCAGCGTTTTCCAGGGGGGCTATGGCTACACCTTC.

The genes are TRBV13 and TRBJ2-1; possible D gene TRBD2, 5 bases. This CDR3 is 13 amino acids long. Trimming left V 5 bases short and J 9 bases short, with 14 bases between. CDR1 is PRHDT, CDR2 FYEKMQ, per germline (reference sequence). CDR3 amino acids: CASSPDLSTEQFF. The CDR3 DNA sequence: TGTGCCAGCAGCCCGGACTTGTCGACTGAGCAGTTCTTC.

The chain joins TRBV25-1 to TRBJ1-2, with D maybe TRBD1 (6 bases). Germline V gene lookup returns CDR1 MGHDK and CDR2 SYGVNS. Trimming took 6 bases from V and 3 from J, leaving 11 bases between them. The CDR3 covers 13 residues. CDR3 sequence (DNA): TGTGCCAGCAGCACAGGGATCCACTATGGCTACACCTTC. Residues: CASSTGIHYGYTF.

The chain uses TRBV4-1 and TRBJ2-2; 7 nucleotides align to TRBD1. This CDR3 comprises 15 residues. Trimming removed 4 bases from V and 6 bases from J; junction bases left unmatched: 8. Looked up from germline, CDR1 is MGHRA and CDR2 is YSYEKL. Written as DNA, the CDR3 is TGCGCCAGCAGCCCGCCGGGACAGTCGCCCGGGGAGCTGTTTTTT. The encoded protein is CASSPPGQSPGELFF.